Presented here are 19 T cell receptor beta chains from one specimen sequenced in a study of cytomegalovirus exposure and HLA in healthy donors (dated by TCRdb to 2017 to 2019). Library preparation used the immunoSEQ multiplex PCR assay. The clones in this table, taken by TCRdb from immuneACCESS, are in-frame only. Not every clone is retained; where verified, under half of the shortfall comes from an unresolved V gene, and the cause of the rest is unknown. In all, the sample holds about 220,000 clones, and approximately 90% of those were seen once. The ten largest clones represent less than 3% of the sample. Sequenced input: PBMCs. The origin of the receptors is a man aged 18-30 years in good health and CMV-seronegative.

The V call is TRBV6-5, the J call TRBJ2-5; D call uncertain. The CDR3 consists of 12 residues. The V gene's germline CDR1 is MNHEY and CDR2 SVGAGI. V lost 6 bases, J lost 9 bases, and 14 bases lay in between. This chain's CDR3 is CASSRYSEAQYF. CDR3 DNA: TGTGCCAGCAGCCGTTACTCCGAGGCCCAGTACTTC.

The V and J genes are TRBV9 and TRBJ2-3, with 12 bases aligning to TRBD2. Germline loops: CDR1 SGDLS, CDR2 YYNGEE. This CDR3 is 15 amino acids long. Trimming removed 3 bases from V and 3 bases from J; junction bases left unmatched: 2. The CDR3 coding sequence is TGTGCCAGCAGCGCCGGACTAGCGGGAACAGATACGCAGTATTTT. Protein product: CASSAGLAGTDTQYF.

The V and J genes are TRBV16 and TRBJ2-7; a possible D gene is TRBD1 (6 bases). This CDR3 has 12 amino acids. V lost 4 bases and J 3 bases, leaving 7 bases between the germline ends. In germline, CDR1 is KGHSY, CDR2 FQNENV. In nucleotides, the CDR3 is TGTGCCAGCAGCCCCAGGGGCTACGAGCAGTACTTC. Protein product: CASSPRGYEQYF.

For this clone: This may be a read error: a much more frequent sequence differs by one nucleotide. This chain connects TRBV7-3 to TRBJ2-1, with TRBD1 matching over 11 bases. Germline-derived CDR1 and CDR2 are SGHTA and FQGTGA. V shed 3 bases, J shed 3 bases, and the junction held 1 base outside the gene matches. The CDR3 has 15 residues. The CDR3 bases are TGTGCCAGCAGCTTCGGGACAGGGGGCTACAATGAGCAGTTCTTC. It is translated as CASSFGTGGYNEQFF.

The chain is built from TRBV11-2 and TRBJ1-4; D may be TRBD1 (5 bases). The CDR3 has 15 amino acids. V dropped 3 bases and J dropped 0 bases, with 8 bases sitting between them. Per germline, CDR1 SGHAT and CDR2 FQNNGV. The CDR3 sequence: CASSFSRATNEKLFF. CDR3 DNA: TGTGCCAGCAGCTTCTCCAGGGCAACTAATGAAAAACTGTTTTTT.

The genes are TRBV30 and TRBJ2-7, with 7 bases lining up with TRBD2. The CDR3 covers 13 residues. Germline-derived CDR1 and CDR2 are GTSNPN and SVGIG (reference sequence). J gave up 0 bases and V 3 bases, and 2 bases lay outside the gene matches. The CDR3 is CAWSGGISYEQYF. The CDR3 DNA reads TGTGCCTGGAGCGGGGGGATCTCCTACGAGCAGTACTTC.

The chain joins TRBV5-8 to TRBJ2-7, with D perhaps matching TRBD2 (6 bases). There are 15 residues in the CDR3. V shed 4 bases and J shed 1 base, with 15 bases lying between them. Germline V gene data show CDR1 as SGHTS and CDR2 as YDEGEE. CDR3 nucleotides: TGTGCCAGCAGCCGGGACTCGGGCGCGTCCTACGAGCAGTACTTC. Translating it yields CASSRDSGASYEQYF.

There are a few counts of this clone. In DNA form, the CDR3 reads TGTGCCAGCATTTACAGCTCACCCCTCCACTTT. Translating gives CASIYSSPLHF. The chain is built from TRBV2 and TRBJ1-6, with unresolved D. Trimming took 7 bases from V and 10 from J, leaving 8 bases between them. This CDR3 is built from 11 residues. CDR1 is SNHLY, CDR2 FYNNEI, per germline.

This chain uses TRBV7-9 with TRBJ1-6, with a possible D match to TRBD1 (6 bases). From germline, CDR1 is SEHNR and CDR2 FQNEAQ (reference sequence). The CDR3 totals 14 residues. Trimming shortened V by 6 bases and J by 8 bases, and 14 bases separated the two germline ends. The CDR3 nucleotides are TGTGCCAGCAGTACTCCAGGGGCCGATTCACCCCTCCACTTT. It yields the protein CASSTPGADSPLHF.

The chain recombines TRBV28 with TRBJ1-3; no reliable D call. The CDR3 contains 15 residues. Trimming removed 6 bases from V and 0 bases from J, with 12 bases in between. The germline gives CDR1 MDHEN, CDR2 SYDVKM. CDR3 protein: CASRSGVTSGNTIYF. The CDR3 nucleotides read TGTGCCAGCAGGTCCGGGGTGACCTCTGGAAACACCATATATTTT.

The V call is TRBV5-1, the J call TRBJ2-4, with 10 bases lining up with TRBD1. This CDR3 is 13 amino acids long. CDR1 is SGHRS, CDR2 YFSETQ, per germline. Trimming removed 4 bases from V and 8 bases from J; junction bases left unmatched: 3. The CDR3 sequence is CASSQGTGDIQYF. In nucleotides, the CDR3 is TGCGCCAGCAGCCAAGGGACAGGGGACATTCAGTACTTC.

CDR3 sequence: CASSTGTSGNEQFF. CDR3 in DNA: TGTGCCAGCAGCACCGGGACTAGCGGCAATGAGCAGTTCTTC. The J gene is TRBJ2-1, the V gene TRBV7-3; TRBD2 aligns across 11 bases. The length of the CDR3 is 14 residues. Germline-derived CDR1 and CDR2 are SGHTA and FQGTGA. V gave up 5 bases and J gave up 6 bases; unmatched junction bases: 3.

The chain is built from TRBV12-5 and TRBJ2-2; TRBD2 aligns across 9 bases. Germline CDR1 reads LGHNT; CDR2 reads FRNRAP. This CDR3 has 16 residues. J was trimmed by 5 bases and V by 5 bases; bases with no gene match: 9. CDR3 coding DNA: TGTGCTAGTGGTCCATTGACTAGCGGTCGGACCGGGGAGCTGTTTTTT. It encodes CASGPLTSGRTGELFF.

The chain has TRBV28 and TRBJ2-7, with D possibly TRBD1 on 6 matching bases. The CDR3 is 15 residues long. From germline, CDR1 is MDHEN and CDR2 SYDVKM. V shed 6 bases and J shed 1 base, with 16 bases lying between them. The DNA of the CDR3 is TGTGCCAGCAGCCGCTGGGACAACCCGTCCTACGAGCAGTACTTC. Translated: CASSRWDNPSYEQYF. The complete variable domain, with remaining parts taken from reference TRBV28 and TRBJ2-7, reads DVKVTQSSRYLVKRTGEKVFLECVQDMDHENMFWYRQDPGLGLRLIYFSYDVKMKEKGDIPEGYSVSREKKERFSLILESASTNQTSMYLCASSRWDNPSYEQYFGPGTRLTVT.

The CDR3, as DNA: TGTGCCAGCAGCTCGCTAGCGGGAGGAACCGAGCAGTACTTC. Amino acid sequence: CASSSLAGGTEQYF. This rearrangement joins TRBV7-2 to TRBJ2-7, with TRBD2 matching 11 bases. CDR1 is SGHTA, CDR2 FQGNSA, per germline. The CDR3 extends over 14 amino acids. V was pared by 4 bases and J by 6 bases, with 5 bases of the junction left unmatched.

CDR3 nucleotides: TGTGCCAGCAGTTTGATAGCGGGAGGGCCCTACGAGCAGTACTTC. Protein: CASSLIAGGPYEQYF. The chain is built from TRBV6-6 and TRBJ2-7; 11 bases match TRBD2. The V gene end was trimmed by 4 bases and the J gene end by 2 bases; junction bases not matched to a gene: 4. The CDR3 covers 15 residues. The germline V gene has CDR1 MNHNY and CDR2 SVGAGI (reference sequence).

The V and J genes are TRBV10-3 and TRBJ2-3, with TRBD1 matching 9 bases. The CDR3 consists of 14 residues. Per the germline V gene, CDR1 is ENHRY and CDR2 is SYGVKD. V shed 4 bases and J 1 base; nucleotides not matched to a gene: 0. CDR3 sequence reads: CAISGQGGTDTQYF. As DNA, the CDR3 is TGTGCCATCAGTGGACAGGGGGGCACAGATACGCAGTATTTT.

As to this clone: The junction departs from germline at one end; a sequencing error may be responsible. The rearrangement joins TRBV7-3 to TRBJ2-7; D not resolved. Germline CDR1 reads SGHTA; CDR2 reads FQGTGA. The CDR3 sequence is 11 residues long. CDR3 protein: CASSLRKVARF. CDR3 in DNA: TGTGCCAGCAGCTTAAGGAAGGTGGCGAGGTTC.

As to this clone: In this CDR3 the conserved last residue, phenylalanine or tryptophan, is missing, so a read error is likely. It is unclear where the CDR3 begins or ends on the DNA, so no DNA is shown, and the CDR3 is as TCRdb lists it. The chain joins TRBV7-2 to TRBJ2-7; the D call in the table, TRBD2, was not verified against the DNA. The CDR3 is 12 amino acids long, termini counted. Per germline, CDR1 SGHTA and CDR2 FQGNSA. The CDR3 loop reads CASSPSSGGPPL.